In this sample, the clone carrying this T cell receptor (beta chain) turned up many times. Its target is unknown. This sample stems from a study of HIV-infected children after antiretroviral therapy interruption. Unique molecular identifiers were included in an RNA-based 3' RACE TCR library. TCRdb redid the calling of the 3' RACE reads with MiXCR, one entry per CDR3 protein. Of tens of thousands of distinct CDR3 sequences in the sample, more than 3.5% were seen once. Study-wide results and limits: Minor non-naive CD45RA+ populations, like EMRA or stem memory, might contaminate naive sorts.

Treatment denoted: PENTA 11 planned treatment interruption arm or continuous ART arm. From thawed PBMCs, naive CD4+ CD45RA+ CD45RO- T cells were sorted. Trimming cost V 0 bases and J 6 bases, with 3 bases left between them. In germline, CDR1 is LGHDT, CDR2 YNNKEL (reference sequence). This CDR3 contains 11 residues. The receptor comes from a pool of human donors with HIV. This chain uses TRBV3-1 with TRBJ2-7; D gene unclear. Sequencing used CD45RA+ CD4+ T cells from PBMCs, pooled from several time points, obtained from a donor given antiretroviral therapy, either interrupted or continuous. Stated subset: naive CD4+ CD45RA+ CD45RO- T cells. In DNA, the CDR3 is TGTGCCAGCAGCCAAGACCGCGAGCAGTACTTC. The encoded protein is CASSQDREQYF.